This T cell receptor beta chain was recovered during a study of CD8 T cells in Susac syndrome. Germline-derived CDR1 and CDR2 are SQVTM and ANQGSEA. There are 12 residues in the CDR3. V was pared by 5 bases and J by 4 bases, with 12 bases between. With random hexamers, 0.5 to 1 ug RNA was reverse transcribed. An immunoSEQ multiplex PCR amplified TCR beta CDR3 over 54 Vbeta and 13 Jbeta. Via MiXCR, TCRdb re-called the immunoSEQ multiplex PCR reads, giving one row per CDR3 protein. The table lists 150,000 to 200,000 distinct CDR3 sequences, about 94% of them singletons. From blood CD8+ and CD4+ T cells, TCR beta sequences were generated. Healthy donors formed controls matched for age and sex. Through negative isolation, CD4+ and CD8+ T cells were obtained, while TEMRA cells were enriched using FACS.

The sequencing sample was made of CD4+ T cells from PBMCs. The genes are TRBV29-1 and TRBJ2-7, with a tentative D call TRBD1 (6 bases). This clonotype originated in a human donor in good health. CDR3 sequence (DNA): TGCAGCGTTACACCACAGGGTTACGAGCAGTACTTC. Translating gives CSVTPQGYEQYF.